Reported below is one T cell receptor beta chain. This CDR3 is built from 14 residues. Germline CDR1 is MNHNS and CDR2 is SASEGT. V was pared by 6 bases and J by 4 bases, with 15 bases between. A sample-barcoded 5' primer and a J-beta primer mix were used in a second PCR of roughly 6 to 12 cycles. Every cDNA molecule bore a tag from a template-switch adaptor containing 12 random nucleotides. TCRdb re-called the 5' RACE reads through MiXCR, storing one row per CDR3 protein. The sample includes about 1.8 million distinct CDR3 sequences, approximately 50% seen only once; the top ten take roughly 2%. This record belongs to a study of blood T cells in healthy people across ages.

Sequenced sample: blood. The receptor's source is a woman between 40 and 55 years old in good health. The chain combines TRBV6-1 with TRBJ1-2; perhaps TRBD1 as D (6 bases). CDR3 amino acids: CASREGERSYGYTF. CDR3 nucleotides: TGTGCCAGCAGGGAGGGGGAAAGAAGCTATGGCTACACCTTC.